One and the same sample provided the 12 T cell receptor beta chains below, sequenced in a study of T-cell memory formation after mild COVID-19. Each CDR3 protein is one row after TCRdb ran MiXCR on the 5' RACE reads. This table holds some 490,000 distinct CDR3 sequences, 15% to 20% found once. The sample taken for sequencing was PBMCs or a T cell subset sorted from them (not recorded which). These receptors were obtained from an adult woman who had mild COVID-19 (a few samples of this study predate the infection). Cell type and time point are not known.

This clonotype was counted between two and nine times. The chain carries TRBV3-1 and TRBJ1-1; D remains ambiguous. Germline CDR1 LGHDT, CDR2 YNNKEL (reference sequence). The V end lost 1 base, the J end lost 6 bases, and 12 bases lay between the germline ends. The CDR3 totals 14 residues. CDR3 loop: CASSQVGSGAEAFF. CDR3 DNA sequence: TGTGCCAGCAGCCAAGTTGGGTCGGGTGCTGAAGCTTTCTTT.

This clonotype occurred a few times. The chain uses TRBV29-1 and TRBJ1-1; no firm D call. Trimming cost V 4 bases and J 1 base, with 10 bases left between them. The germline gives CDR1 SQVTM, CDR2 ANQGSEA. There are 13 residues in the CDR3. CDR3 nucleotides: TGCAGCGTTGTGGAGGGATCGAACACTGAAGCTTTCTTT. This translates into CSVVEGSNTEAFF.

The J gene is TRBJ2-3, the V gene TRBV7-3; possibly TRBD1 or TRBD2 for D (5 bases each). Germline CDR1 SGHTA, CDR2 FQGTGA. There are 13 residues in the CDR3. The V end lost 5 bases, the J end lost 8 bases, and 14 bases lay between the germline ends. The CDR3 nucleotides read TGTGCCAGCAGCCGGGACCGCCTAGGTACGCAGTATTTT. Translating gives CASSRDRLGTQYF.

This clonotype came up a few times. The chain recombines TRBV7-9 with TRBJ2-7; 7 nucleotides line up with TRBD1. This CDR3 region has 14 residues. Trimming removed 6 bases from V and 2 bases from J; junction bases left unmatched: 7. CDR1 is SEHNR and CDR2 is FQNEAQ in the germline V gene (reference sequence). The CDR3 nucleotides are TGTGCCAGCAGACAAATACAGGGGACCTACGAGCAGTACTTC. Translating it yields CASRQIQGTYEQYF.

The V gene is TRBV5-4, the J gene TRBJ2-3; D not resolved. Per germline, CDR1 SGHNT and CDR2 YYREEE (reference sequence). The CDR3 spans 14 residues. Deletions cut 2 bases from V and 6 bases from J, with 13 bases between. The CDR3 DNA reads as TGTGCCAGCAGCTTAGAGATAGCCTTTGATACGCAGTATTTT. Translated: CASSLEIAFDTQYF. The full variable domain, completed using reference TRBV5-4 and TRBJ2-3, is ETGVTQSPTHLIKTRGQQVTLRCSSQSGHNTVSWYQQALGQGPQFIFQYYREEENGRGNFPPRFSGLQFPNYSSELNVNALELDDSALYLCASSLEIAFDTQYFGPGTRLTVL.

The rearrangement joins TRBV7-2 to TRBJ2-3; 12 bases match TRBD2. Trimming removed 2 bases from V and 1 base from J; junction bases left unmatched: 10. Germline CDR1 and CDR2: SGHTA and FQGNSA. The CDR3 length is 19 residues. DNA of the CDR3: TGTGCCAGCAGCTTACCCCCCTCCGGACTAGCGGGACGCACAGATACGCAGTATTTT. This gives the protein CASSLPPSGLAGRTDTQYF. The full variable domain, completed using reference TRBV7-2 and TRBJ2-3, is GAGVSQSPSNKVTEKGKDVELRCDPISGHTALYWYRQSLGQGLEFLIYFQGNSAPDKSGLPSDRFSAERTGGSVSTLTIQRTQQEDSAVYLCASSLPPSGLAGRTDTQYFGPGTRLTVL.

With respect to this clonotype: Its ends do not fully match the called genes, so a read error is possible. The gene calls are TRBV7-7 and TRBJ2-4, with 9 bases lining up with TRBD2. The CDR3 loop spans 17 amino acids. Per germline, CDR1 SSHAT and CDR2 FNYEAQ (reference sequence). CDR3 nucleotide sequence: TGTGCTAGCAGCTTATGGGTAGCGGGAGTAGCCAAAAACATTCAGTACTTC. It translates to CASSLWVAGVAKNIQYF.

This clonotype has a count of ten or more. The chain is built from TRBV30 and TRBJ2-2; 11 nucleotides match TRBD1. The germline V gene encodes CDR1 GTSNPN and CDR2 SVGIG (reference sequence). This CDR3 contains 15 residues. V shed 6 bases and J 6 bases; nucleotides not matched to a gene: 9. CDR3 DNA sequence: TGTGCCTGCCTTGGGACAGGGGGATTCGCCGGGGAGCTGTTTTTT. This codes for CACLGTGGFAGELFF.

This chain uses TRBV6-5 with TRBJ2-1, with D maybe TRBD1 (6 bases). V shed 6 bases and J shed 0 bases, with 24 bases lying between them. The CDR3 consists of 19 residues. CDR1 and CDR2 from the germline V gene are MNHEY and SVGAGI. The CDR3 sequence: CASSNRGQGYLSSYNEQFF. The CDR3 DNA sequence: TGTGCCAGCAGCAACAGAGGGCAGGGGTATTTGAGCTCCTACAATGAGCAGTTCTTC.

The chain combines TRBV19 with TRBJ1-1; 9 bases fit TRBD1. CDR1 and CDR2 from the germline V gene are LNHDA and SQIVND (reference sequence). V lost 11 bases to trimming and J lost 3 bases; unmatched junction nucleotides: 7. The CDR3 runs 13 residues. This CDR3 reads CAGDRVGDTEAFF. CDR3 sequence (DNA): TGTGCCGGGGACAGGGTGGGGGACACTGAAGCTTTCTTT.

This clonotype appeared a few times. The CDR3 sequence is CAIQYSGANVLTF. The CDR3 region has the DNA TGTGCCATTCAGTACTCTGGGGCCAACGTCCTGACTTTC. The chain uses TRBV24-1 and TRBJ2-6; D is uncertain. The CDR3 is 13 residues long. The germline V and J ends were trimmed by 11 bases and 0 bases, with 7 bases remaining between them. Germline-derived CDR1 and CDR2 are KGHDR and SFDVKD.

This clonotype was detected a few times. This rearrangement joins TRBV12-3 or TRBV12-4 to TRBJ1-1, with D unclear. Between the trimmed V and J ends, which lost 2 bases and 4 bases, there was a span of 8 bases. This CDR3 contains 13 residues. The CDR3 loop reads CASSLQEGTEAFF. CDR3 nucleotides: TGTGCCAGCAGTTTACAGGAGGGCACTGAAGCTTTCTTT.